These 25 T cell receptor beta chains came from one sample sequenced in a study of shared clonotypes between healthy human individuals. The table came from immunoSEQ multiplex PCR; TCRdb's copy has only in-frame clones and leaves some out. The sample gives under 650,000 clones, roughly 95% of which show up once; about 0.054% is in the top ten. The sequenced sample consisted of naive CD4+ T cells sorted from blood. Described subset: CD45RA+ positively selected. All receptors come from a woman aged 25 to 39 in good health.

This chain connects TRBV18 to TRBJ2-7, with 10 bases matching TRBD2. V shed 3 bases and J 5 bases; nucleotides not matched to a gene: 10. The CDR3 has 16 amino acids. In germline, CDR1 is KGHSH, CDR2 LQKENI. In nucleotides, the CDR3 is TGTGCCAGCTCACCGTTAAACAGCGGGAGGGCCGACGAGCAGTACTTC. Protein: CASSPLNSGRADEQYF.

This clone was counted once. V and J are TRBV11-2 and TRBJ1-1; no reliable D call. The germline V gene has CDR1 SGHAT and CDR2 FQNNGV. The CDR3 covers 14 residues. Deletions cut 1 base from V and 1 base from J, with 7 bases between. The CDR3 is CASSLVARNTEAFF. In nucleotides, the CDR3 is TGTGCCAGCAGCTTAGTTGCTCGGAACACTGAAGCTTTCTTT. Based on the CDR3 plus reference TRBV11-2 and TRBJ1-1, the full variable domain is EAGVAQSPRYKIIEKRQSVAFWCNPISGHATLYWYQQILGQGPKLLIQFQNNGVVDDSQLPKDRFSAERLKGVDSTLKIQPAKLEDSAVYLCASSLVARNTEAFFGQGTRLTVV.

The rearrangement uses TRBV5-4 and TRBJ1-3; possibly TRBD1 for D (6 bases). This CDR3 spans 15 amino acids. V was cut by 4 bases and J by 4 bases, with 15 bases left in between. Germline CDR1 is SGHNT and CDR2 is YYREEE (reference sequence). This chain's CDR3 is CASSRDIPGGNTIYF. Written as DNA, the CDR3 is TGTGCCAGCAGCCGGGACATCCCGGGCGGAAACACCATATATTTT.

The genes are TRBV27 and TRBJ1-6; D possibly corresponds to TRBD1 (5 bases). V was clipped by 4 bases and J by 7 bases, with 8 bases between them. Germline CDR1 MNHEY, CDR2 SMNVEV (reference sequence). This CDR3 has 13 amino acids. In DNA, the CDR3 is TGTGCCAGCAGTTCCAGACAGAATTCACCCCTCCACTTT. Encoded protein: CASSSRQNSPLHF.

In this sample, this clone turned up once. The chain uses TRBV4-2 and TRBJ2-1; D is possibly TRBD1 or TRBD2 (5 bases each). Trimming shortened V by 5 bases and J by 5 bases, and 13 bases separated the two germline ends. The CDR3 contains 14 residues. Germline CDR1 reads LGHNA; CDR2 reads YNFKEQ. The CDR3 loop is CASSSGTGNNEQFF. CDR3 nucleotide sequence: TGTGCCAGCAGCTCGGGGACGGGTAACAATGAGCAGTTCTTC.

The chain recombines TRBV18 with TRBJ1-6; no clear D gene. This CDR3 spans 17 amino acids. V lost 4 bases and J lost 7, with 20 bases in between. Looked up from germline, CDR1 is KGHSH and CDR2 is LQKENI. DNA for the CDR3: TGTGCCAGCTCACTACGATCTCTCCGGGGTGCAAATTCACCCCTCCACTTT. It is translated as CASSLRSLRGANSPLHF. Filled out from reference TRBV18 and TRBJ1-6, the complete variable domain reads NAGVMQNPRHLVRRRGQEARLRCSPMKGHSHVYWYRQLPEEGLKFMVYLQKENIIDESGMPKERFSAEFPKEGPSILRIQQVVRGDSAAYFCASSLRSLRGANSPLHFGNGTRLTVT.

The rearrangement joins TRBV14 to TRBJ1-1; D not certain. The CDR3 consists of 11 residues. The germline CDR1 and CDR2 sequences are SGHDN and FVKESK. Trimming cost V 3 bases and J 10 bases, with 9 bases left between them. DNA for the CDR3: TGTGCCAGCAGCCATGGCGACTTAGCTTTCTTT. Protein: CASSHGDLAFF.

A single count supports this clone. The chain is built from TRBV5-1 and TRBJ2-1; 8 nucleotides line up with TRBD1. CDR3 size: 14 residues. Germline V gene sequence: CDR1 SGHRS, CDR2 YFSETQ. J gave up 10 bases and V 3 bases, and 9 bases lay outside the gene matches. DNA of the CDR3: TGCGCCAGCAGCTCCCCGGACAGGGTGGAGGAGCAGTTCTTC. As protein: CASSSPDRVEEQFF. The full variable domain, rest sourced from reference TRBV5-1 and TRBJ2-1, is KAGVTQTPRYLIKTRGQQVTLSCSPISGHRSVSWYQQTPGQGLQFLFEYFSETQRNKGNFPGRFSGRQFSNSRSEMNVSTLELGDSALYLCASSSPDRVEEQFFGPGTRLTVL.

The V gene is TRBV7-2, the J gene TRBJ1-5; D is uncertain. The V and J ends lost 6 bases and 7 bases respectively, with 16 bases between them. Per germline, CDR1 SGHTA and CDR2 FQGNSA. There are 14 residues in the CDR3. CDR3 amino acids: CASRPVGGSQPQHF. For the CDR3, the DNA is TGTGCCAGCAGGCCCGTTGGAGGGAGCCAGCCCCAGCATTTT.

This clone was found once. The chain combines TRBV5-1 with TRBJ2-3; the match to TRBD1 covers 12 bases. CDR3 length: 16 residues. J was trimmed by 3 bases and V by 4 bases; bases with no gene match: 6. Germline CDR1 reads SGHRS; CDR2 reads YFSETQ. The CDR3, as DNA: TGCGCCAGCAGCCAAGGGACAGGGGGCATAACAGATACGCAGTATTTT. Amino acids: CASSQGTGGITDTQYF.

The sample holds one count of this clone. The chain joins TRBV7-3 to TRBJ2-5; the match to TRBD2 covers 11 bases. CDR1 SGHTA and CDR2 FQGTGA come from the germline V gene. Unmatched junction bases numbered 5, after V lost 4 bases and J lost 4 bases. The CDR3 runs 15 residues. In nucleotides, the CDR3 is TGTGCCAGCAGCTCCACTAGCGGGAGATCAGAGACCCAGTACTTC. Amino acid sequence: CASSSTSGRSETQYF.

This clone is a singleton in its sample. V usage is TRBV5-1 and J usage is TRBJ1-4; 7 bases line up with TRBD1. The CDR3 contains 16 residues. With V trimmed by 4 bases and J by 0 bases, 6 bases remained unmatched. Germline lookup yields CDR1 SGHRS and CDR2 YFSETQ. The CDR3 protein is CASSPDRVATNEKLFF. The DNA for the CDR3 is TGCGCCAGCAGCCCAGACAGGGTGGCAACTAATGAAAAACTGTTTTTT. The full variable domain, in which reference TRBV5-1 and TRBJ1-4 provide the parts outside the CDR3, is KAGVTQTPRYLIKTRGQQVTLSCSPISGHRSVSWYQQTPGQGLQFLFEYFSETQRNKGNFPGRFSGRQFSNSRSEMNVSTLELGDSALYLCASSPDRVATNEKLFFGSGTQLSVL.

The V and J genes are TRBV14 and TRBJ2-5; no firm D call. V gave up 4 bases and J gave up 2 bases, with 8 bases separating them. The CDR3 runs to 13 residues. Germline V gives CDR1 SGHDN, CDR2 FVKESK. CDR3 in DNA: TGTGCCAGCAGCCTAGACTGGCAAGAGACCCAGTACTTC. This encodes CASSLDWQETQYF.

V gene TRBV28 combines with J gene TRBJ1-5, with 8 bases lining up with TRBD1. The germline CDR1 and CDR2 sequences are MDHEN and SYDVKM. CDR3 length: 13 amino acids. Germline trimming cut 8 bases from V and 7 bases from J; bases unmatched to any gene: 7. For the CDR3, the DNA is TGTGCCAGCGGACAGGGAACCGGGCAGCCCCAGCATTTT. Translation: CASGQGTGQPQHF.

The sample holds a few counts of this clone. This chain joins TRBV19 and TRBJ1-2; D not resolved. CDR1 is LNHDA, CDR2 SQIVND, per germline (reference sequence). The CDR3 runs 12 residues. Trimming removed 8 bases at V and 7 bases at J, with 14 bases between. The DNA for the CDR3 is TGTGCCAGTGAGAATAGGAGGTCTGGCTACACCTTC. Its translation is CASENRRSGYTF.

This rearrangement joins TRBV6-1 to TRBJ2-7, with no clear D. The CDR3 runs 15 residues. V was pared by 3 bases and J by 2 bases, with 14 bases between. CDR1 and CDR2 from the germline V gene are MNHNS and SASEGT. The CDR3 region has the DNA TGTGCCAGCAGTGAGTGGTCGCGGACGACCTACGAGCAGTACTTC. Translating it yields CASSEWSRTTYEQYF.

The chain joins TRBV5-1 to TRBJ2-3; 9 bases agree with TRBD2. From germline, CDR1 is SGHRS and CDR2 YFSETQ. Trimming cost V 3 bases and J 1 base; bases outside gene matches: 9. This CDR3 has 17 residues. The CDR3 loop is CASSYGLSGSGTDTQYF. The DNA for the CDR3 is TGCGCCAGCAGCTATGGACTTAGCGGGAGTGGCACAGATACGCAGTATTTT.

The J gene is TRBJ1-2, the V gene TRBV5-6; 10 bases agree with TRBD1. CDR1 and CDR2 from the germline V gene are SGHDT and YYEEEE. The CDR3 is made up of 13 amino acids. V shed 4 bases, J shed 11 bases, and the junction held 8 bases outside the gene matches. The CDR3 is CASSTGTGVIYTF. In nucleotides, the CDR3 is TGTGCCAGCAGCACGGGGACAGGGGTAATTTACACCTTC.

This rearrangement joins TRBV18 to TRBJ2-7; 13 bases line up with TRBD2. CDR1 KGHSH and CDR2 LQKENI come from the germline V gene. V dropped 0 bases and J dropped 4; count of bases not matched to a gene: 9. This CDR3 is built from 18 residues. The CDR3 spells CASSPPTSGRAFVYEQYF. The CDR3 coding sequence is TGTGCCAGCTCACCACCCACTAGCGGGAGGGCCTTCGTTTACGAGCAGTACTTC.

CDR3 nucleotides: TGTGCCAGTAGTATTTCACAGGCTAGTCCCGGGGAGCTGTTTTTT. This encodes CASSISQASPGELFF. This chain links TRBV19 with TRBJ2-2; possibly TRBD1 for D (5 bases). Trimming pared 3 bases from V and 6 bases from J, leaving 14 bases between. The CDR3 extends over 15 amino acids. The germline gives CDR1 LNHDA, CDR2 SQIVND (reference sequence).

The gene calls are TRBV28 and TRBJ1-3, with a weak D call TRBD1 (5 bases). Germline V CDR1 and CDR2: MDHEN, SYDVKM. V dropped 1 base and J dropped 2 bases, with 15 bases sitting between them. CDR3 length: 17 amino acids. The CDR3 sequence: CASSLSGSRGPGNTIYF. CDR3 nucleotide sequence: TGTGCCAGCAGTTTATCAGGGTCCCGAGGCCCTGGAAACACCATATATTTT.

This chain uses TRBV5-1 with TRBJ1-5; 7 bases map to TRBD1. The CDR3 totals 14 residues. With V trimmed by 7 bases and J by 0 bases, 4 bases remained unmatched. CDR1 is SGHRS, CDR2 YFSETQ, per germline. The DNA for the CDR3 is TGCGCCAGCGCGGGACAGAATAGCAATCAGCCCCAGCATTTT. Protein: CASAGQNSNQPQHF.

CDR3 nucleotide sequence: TGTGCTAGTGGTTGGTCTAGCGGGACCACCGTGTCCTACAATGAGCAGTTCTTC. As protein: CASGWSSGTTVSYNEQFF. The V and J genes are TRBV12-5 and TRBJ2-1; TRBD2 matches 9 bases. The CDR3 sequence is 18 residues long. V lost 4 bases, J lost 1 base, and 11 bases stayed unmatched. Germline V CDR1 and CDR2: LGHNT, FRNRAP.

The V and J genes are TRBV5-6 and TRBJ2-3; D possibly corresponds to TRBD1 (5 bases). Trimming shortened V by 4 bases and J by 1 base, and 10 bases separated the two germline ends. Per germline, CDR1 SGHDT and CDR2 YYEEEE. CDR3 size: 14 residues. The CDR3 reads CASSQLQGTDTQYF. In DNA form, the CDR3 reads TGTGCCAGCAGCCAACTACAGGGCACAGATACGCAGTATTTT.

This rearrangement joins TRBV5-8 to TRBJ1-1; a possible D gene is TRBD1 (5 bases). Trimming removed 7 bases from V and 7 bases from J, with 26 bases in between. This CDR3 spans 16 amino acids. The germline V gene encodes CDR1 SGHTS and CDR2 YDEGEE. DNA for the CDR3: TGTGCCAGCGGCCTGCGGGGGTTTTTGGGTAGGATTGAAGCTTTCTTT. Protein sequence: CASGLRGFLGRIEAFF.